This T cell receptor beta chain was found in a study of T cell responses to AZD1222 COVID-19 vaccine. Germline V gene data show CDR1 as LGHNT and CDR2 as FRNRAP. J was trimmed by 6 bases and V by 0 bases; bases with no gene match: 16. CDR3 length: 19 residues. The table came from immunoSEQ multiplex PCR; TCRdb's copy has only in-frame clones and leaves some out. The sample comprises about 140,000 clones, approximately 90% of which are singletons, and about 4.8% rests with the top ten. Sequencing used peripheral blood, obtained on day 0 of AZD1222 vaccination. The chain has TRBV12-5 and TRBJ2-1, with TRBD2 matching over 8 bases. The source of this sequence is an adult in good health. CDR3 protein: CASGLVNFMYRGRLNEQFF. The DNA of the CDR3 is TGTGCTAGTGGTTTGGTAAATTTCATGTATCGCGGGAGGCTCAATGAGCAGTTCTTC.